This T cell receptor (beta chain) emerged from a study of blood T cell repertoires in COVID-19. Study information: COVID-19 samples collected from the United States, Italy and Spain covered acute and convalescent phases.

TCRdb keeps only in-frame clones here, not all; method: immunoSEQ multiplex PCR. The sample consists of roughly 29,000 clones, 70% to 90% of them appearing once. Germline V gives CDR1 SQVTM, CDR2 ANQGSEA. V was shortened by 7 bases and J by 3 bases, with 10 bases between the two germline ends. The CDR3 loop spans 11 amino acids. The sample was peripheral blood. The clonotype originates from a human donor in a cohort sampled during active COVID-19. V is TRBV29-1 and J is TRBJ2-7, with D perhaps being TRBD1 or TRBD2 (6 bases each). The CDR3 bases are TGCAGCGCGGGGGCCTTCTACGAGCAGTACTTC. This translates into CSAGAFYEQYF.